This T cell receptor delta chain was documented in a study of Vδ1+ human thymocytes. Study-level points and caveats: Thymic TRG and TRD repertoires appeared highly polyclonal. Roughly 22% of thymic delta-chain sequences were Vdelta2, with few Vdelta3, unlike blood Vdelta1+ controls.

Vdelta1+ thymocyte sorts reached between about 97% and 99.6% purity. RNA was extracted from the cells and then reverse transcribed. Multiplex PCR used pooled V-gene forward primers and a constant-region reverse primer to amplify CDR3s. TCRdb re-called clones from the multiplex PCR reads via CATT. The sample carries about 53,000 delta-chain clones, around 15% recorded once. The CDR3 runs 12 residues. From germline, CDR1 is TSWWSYY and CDR2 QGS. V dropped 2 bases and J dropped 11 bases, with 12 bases sitting between them. With respect to this clone: The target antigen is unknown.

The sequenced sample was Vdelta1+ gamma-delta thymocytes from the thymus. Subset in this sample: FACS-sorted CD3+ TCRalphabeta- TCRVdelta1+ TCRVdelta2- thymocytes. The rearrangement links TRDV1 to TRDJ1; D is possibly TRDD3 (5 bases). This TCR derives from a girl under two years old who had congenital heart surgery. The CDR3 protein is CALGEAAYVLIF. CDR3 nucleotides: TGTGCTCTTGGGGAAGCGGCATACGTTCTCATCTTT.